A single sample is the source of the 4 T cell receptor beta chains below, sequenced in a study of vaccination and CD4 T cells after COVID-19. The study sequenced cultured CD4+ T cell DNA using the Oncomine TCR Beta short-read assay. TCRdb reprocessed the PCR reads via MiXCR and lists one record per CDR3 protein. The sample has some 10,000 distinct CDR3 sequences, 43% seen once. As to treatment: roughly 11-day PBMC culture with coronavirus spike peptide pools or control peptides (ViraFEST assay). The antigens these receptors bind are not known. Source material: CD4+ T cells from blood, cultured in vitro. These receptors originate from a human donor who had recovered from COVID-19.

This sequence joins TRBV2 and TRBJ2-7; D uncertain. CDR3 length: 13 amino acids. Between the trimmed V and J ends, which lost 8 bases and 4 bases, there was a span of 15 bases. Germline CDR1 SNHLY, CDR2 FYNNEI. DNA of the CDR3: TGTGCCAGCGGCCTAGACCATTTTTACGAGCAGTACTTC. Residues: CASGLDHFYEQYF.

The sample holds a few counts of this clonotype. The gene calls are TRBV4-1 and TRBJ1-4, with 7 bases lining up with TRBD1. V shed 0 bases and J 7 bases; nucleotides not matched to a gene: 5. In germline, CDR1 is MGHRA, CDR2 YSYEKL. This CDR3 contains 15 residues. CDR3 DNA: TGCGCCAGCAGCCAAGAGGACAGGTTGGGTGAAAAACTGTTTTTT. As protein: CASSQEDRLGEKLFF.

The CDR3 sequence: CASSRGRLAKNIQYF. The CDR3 nucleotides are TGCGCCAGCAGCCGGGGTCGGTTAGCCAAAAACATTCAGTACTTC. V gene TRBV5-1 combines with J gene TRBJ2-4, with D possibly TRBD2 on 5 matching bases. The CDR3 length is 15 residues. CDR1 and CDR2 (germline): SGHRS, YFSETQ. V lost 4 bases and J 0 bases, leaving 11 bases between the germline ends.

This clonotype occurred a few times. This rearrangement joins TRBV15 to TRBJ2-2; D might be TRBD2 (5 bases). Germline V gene data show CDR1 as LNHNV and CDR2 as YYDKDF (reference sequence). With 1 base removed from V and 1 base from J, the gap between germline ends came to 7 bases. The CDR3 has 15 amino acids. The CDR3 DNA sequence: TGTGCCACCAGCAGAGGAGGGATGAACACCGGGGAGCTGTTTTTT. Translating it yields CATSRGGMNTGELFF.